Shown below are 10 T cell receptor beta chains from a single sample sequenced in a study of OX40 agonist ivuxolimab in advanced cancers. Only in-frame clones appear in the TCRdb table, and some are missing; sequencing was by immunoSEQ multiplex PCR. The data show about 80,000 clones, 80% to 90% seen once. Sample: CD4+ or CD8+ T cells sorted from blood, taken in a trial of the OX40 agonist ivuxolimab. The source of these receptors is an adult with an advanced solid tumor such as melanoma, head and neck, liver or kidney cancer.

V is TRBV27 and J is TRBJ1-2, with 9 bases lining up with TRBD1. The CDR3 has 14 residues. CDR1 is MNHEY and CDR2 is SMNVEV in the germline V gene (reference sequence). V lost 7 bases, J lost 8 bases, and 11 bases stayed unmatched. In DNA form, the CDR3 reads TGTGCCAGCACCTCCGGGGGACAGGGCAACGGCTACACCTTC. Translation: CASTSGGQGNGYTF.

This clone was detected once. This rearrangement joins TRBV28 to TRBJ2-3; no reliable D call. The CDR3 covers 14 residues. The ends were cut back, 1 base at V and 6 bases at J, with 11 bases in the middle. Per the germline V gene, CDR1 is MDHEN and CDR2 is SYDVKM. CDR3 amino acids: CASSLSSGSDTQYF. DNA of the CDR3: TGTGCCAGCAGTTTATCGTCCGGGTCGGATACGCAGTATTTT. Using reference TRBV28 and TRBJ2-3 for the parts outside the CDR3, the full variable domain is DVKVTQSSRYLVKRTGEKVFLECVQDMDHENMFWYRQDPGLGLRLIYFSYDVKMKEKGDIPEGYSVSREKKERFSLILESASTNQTSMYLCASSLSSGSDTQYFGPGTRLTVL.

The genes are TRBV28 and TRBJ2-3, with D uncertain. Germline CDR1 reads MDHEN; CDR2 reads SYDVKM. Trimming cost V 8 bases and J 2 bases, with 14 bases left between them. This CDR3 contains 14 residues. The CDR3 spells CASLPPTFTDTQYF. The CDR3 DNA follows: TGTGCCAGCCTGCCGCCGACATTCACAGATACGCAGTATTTT.

CDR3: CASSPTWESYEQYF. CDR3 coding DNA: TGTGCCAGCTCACCAACCTGGGAATCCTACGAGCAGTACTTC. This chain joins TRBV18 and TRBJ2-7; D not resolved. From germline, CDR1 is KGHSH and CDR2 LQKENI. V was shortened by 2 bases and J by 1 base, with 9 bases between the two germline ends. The CDR3 length is 14 residues.

The rearrangement uses TRBV7-9 and TRBJ2-7; 7 bases are a match to TRBD1. Germline CDR1 and CDR2: SEHNR and FQNEAQ (reference sequence). The J segment lost 3 bases and the V segment lost 1 base, leaving 3 bases of the junction unmatched. The length of the CDR3 is 14 residues. CDR3: CASSLGQGVYEQYV. The CDR3, as DNA: TGTGCCAGCAGCTTAGGACAGGGTGTCTACGAGCAGTACGTC.

This chain joins TRBV5-1 and TRBJ1-3; D is undetermined. CDR3 length equals 13 residues. V gave up 5 bases and J gave up 0 bases, with 6 bases separating them. Germline V gives CDR1 SGHRS, CDR2 YFSETQ. The DNA for the CDR3 is TGCGCCAGCAGAGGCGGCTCTGGAAACACCATATATTTT. Translated: CASRGGSGNTIYF.

V and J are TRBV28 and TRBJ2-2; D assignment may be TRBD1 or TRBD2 (6 bases each). CDR1 is MDHEN, CDR2 SYDVKM, per germline. Trimming took 6 bases from V and 3 from J, leaving 20 bases between them. This CDR3 contains 17 residues. The CDR3 sequence: CASSSFGGTLDTGELFF. CDR3 in DNA: TGTGCCAGCAGCTCCTTTGGGGGGACACTAGACACCGGGGAGCTGTTTTTT.

The table lists this clone with a count of one. The chain uses TRBV6-1 and TRBJ2-3; D is uncertain. The CDR3 sequence is 12 residues long. V was pared by 5 bases and J by 4 bases, with 7 bases between. Germline V gene lookup returns CDR1 MNHNS and CDR2 SASEGT. In nucleotides, the CDR3 is TGTGCCAGCAGTACGCCCCCAGATACGCAGTATTTT. Protein: CASSTPPDTQYF.

This chain links TRBV27 with TRBJ2-6, with D perhaps TRBD1 (5 bases). Germline V gene lookup returns CDR1 MNHEY and CDR2 SMNVEV (reference sequence). V was trimmed by 2 bases and J by 1 base, leaving 9 bases between them. CDR3 length: 16 amino acids. The CDR3 nucleotides are TGTGCCAGCAGTTTACATAGGGGTTCTGGGGCCAACGTCCTGACTTTC. Protein sequence: CASSLHRGSGANVLTF.

The gene calls are TRBV2 and TRBJ1-2; TRBD1 is a possible D gene (5 bases). The length of the CDR3 is 14 residues. V lost 0 bases, J lost 9 bases, and 14 bases lay in between. Germline CDR1 is SNHLY and CDR2 is FYNNEI. The CDR3 reads CASSEAPGTNRYTF. The CDR3 coding sequence is TGTGCCAGCAGTGAAGCGCCGGGGACTAATCGCTACACCTTC.